Listed here are 26 T cell receptor beta chains from one sample, sequenced in a study of T-cell memory formation after mild COVID-19 (dated by TCRdb to about 2021). Libraries came from 5' RACE. Sequencing took place on an Illumina NovaSeq 6000. TCRdb trimmed public reads at Q25 via fastp, called clones via MiXCR and kept in-frame beta chains. Rows are combined by CDR3 protein, so each entry shows the most common genes and DNA. This sample lists hundreds of thousands of distinct CDR3 sequences; around a fifth were detected once. The ten largest clones represent 21% of the sample. Specimen: PBMCs or a T cell subset sorted from them (not recorded which). The source is a man aged 18 to 29 who had mild COVID-19 (a few samples of this study predate the infection). The sample titles of this study are shuffled in the database, so cell type and time point are left out; the donor was told from shared clones.

The rearrangement links TRBV20-1 to TRBJ2-7; possibly TRBD1 for D (5 bases). V was cut by 3 bases and J by 4 bases, with 19 bases left in between. The CDR3 loop spans 15 amino acids. Germline-derived CDR1 and CDR2 are DFQATT and SNEGSKA (reference sequence). In DNA, the CDR3 is TGCAGTGCTAGGGGTGGGGCCACGGTTGCTTACGAGCAGTACTTC. As protein: CSARGGATVAYEQYF.

CDR3 coding DNA: TGCGCCAGCAGCTTGGGCGACAGGGAAAACTATGGCTACACCTTC. This gives the protein CASSLGDRENYGYTF. The rearrangement uses TRBV5-1 and TRBJ1-2, with 7 nucleotides matching TRBD1. The CDR3 is made up of 15 amino acids. Germline V gene data show CDR1 as SGHRS and CDR2 as YFSETQ. The V and J ends lost 0 bases and 2 bases, in that order; junction bases with no gene match: 4.

The CDR3 DNA reads as TGTGCCAGCAGTTACGGTCCACTCAGGGAGGTCGCCGAGCAGTACTTC. Amino acid sequence: CASSYGPLREVAEQYF. V gene TRBV6-6 combines with J gene TRBJ2-7; D possibly corresponds to TRBD2 (6 bases). Trimming stripped 2 bases from V and 6 bases from J, with 20 bases between. Germline V lookup: CDR1 MNHNY, CDR2 SVGAGI (reference sequence). This CDR3 is 16 amino acids long.

This clonotype was observed a handful of times. This chain links TRBV11-2 with TRBJ2-3; TRBD2 agrees at 11 bases. V lost 4 bases, J lost 2 bases, and 5 bases stayed unmatched. CDR3 length: 16 amino acids. From germline, CDR1 is SGHAT and CDR2 FQNNGV. CDR3 in DNA: TGTGCCAGCAGCTATAGCGGGGGGGGAAACACAGATACGCAGTATTTT. Protein sequence: CASSYSGGGNTDTQYF.

The genes are TRBV6-1 and TRBJ2-2, with 11 nucleotides matching TRBD1. The germline V gene has CDR1 MNHNS and CDR2 SASEGT. Germline trimming cut 2 bases from V and 6 bases from J; bases unmatched to any gene: 2. This CDR3 is built from 15 residues. The CDR3 spells CASSEPGQGAGELFF. The CDR3 DNA follows: TGTGCCAGCAGTGAACCGGGACAGGGGGCCGGGGAGCTGTTTTTT.

This clonotype was seen only a few times. This chain connects TRBV29-1 to TRBJ1-1; 12 bases map to TRBD1. CDR1 SQVTM and CDR2 ANQGSEA come from the germline V gene. The CDR3 sequence is 13 residues long. Trimming cost V 7 bases and J 10 bases; bases outside gene matches: 10. CDR3: CSGSGQGADRAFF. The CDR3 DNA follows: TGCAGCGGGTCGGGACAGGGGGCGGACAGAGCTTTCTTT.

This clonotype was detected a few times. The chain employs TRBV7-9 and TRBJ2-7; D is unresolved. Trimming stripped 0 bases from V and 0 bases from J, with 6 bases between. CDR1 and CDR2 from the germline V gene are SEHNR and FQNEAQ (reference sequence). CDR3 length equals 14 residues. CDR3 residues: CASSLAGYSYEQYV. The CDR3 nucleotides read TGTGCCAGCAGCTTAGCGGGCTACTCCTACGAGCAGTACGTC.

This clonotype was detected a few times. The CDR3 is CASSQTGTVGNEQFF. In DNA form, the CDR3 reads TGTGCCAGCAGCCAAACCGGGACAGTCGGTAATGAGCAGTTCTTC. The rearrangement joins TRBV3-1 to TRBJ2-1, with TRBD1 matching over 7 bases. CDR3 length: 15 residues. In germline, CDR1 is LGHDT, CDR2 YNNKEL (reference sequence). J was trimmed by 7 bases and V by 2 bases; bases with no gene match: 8.

J is TRBJ2-2 and V is TRBV11-2, with unresolved D. The CDR3 extends over 14 amino acids. Germline values: CDR1 SGHAT, CDR2 FQNNGV. Trimming pared 4 bases from V and 4 bases from J, leaving 10 bases between. In DNA form, the CDR3 reads TGTGCCAGCAGCTGGCCAGCGCCCACCGGGGAGCTGTTTTTT. Protein: CASSWPAPTGELFF.

This clonotype was picked up a small number of times. The chain couples TRBV7-6 to TRBJ2-7; the D gene is possibly TRBD1 (5 bases). This CDR3 contains 19 residues. Germline-derived CDR1 and CDR2 are SGHVS and FNYEAQ. The V end was cut by 5 bases, the J end by 0 bases, with 26 bases between. The CDR3 loop is CASSQGRTSRQGSSYEQYF. CDR3 DNA: TGTGCCAGCAGCCAAGGACGGACGTCTCGCCAGGGAAGCTCCTACGAGCAGTACTTC.

This clonotype was observed many times. The V gene is TRBV3-1, the J gene TRBJ2-3, with D tentatively TRBD1 (6 bases). The germline V gene encodes CDR1 LGHDT and CDR2 YNNKEL (reference sequence). Trimming removed 6 bases at V and 2 bases at J, with 12 bases between. The CDR3 runs 14 residues. The chain's CDR3 is CASSLRGFTDTQYF. In DNA, the CDR3 is TGTGCCAGCAGTCTTAGGGGGTTCACAGATACGCAGTATTTT.

This clonotype was detected only a few times. The gene calls are TRBV5-1 and TRBJ1-6; 9 bases map to TRBD1. The J segment lost 9 bases and the V segment lost 4 bases, leaving 2 bases of the junction unmatched. Germline CDR1 is SGHRS and CDR2 is YFSETQ. The CDR3 spans 13 residues. The DNA for the CDR3 is TGCGCCAGCAGCCCGACAGGGGGTTCACCCCTCCACTTT. Its protein is CASSPTGGSPLHF.

This clonotype appeared a single time. The V and J genes are TRBV7-4 and TRBJ2-7, with TRBD1 matching over 8 bases. Germline V gene sequence: CDR1 SGHVT, CDR2 SQSDAQ. This CDR3 is 15 amino acids long. V was pared by 5 bases and J by 2 bases, with 8 bases of the junction left unmatched. CDR3 in amino acids: CASSPRTGIAYEQYV. For the CDR3, the DNA is TGTGCCAGCAGCCCGAGGACAGGGATCGCCTACGAGCAGTACGTC.

This clonotype occurred a few times. The rearrangement uses TRBV6-6 and TRBJ2-2; 12 positions match TRBD2. Trimming removed 4 bases from V and 1 base from J; junction bases left unmatched: 1. Germline assignment: CDR1 MNHNY and CDR2 SVGAGI (reference sequence). There are 16 residues in the CDR3. As DNA, the CDR3 is TGTGCCAGCAGTTCGGGACTAGCGGGGAACACCGGGGAGCTGTTTTTT. This codes for CASSSGLAGNTGELFF.

This clonotype was counted between two and nine times. The chain has TRBV20-1 and TRBJ1-3; D uncertain. The ends were cut back, 0 bases at V and 2 bases at J, with 8 bases in the middle. This CDR3 has 14 residues. The germline CDR1 and CDR2 sequences are DFQATT and SNEGSKA (reference sequence). The CDR3 region is CSARDIRAGNTIYF. DNA for the CDR3: TGCAGTGCTAGAGATATAAGGGCTGGAAACACCATATATTTT.

In this sample, this clonotype turned up a few times. V and J are TRBV5-1 and TRBJ2-3, with 7 bases fitting TRBD2. The trim removed 4 bases at V and 5 bases at J, leaving 13 bases unmatched. Looked up from germline, CDR1 is SGHRS and CDR2 is YFSETQ. This CDR3 contains 16 residues. CDR3 loop: CASSTDGRDYGDTQYF. The CDR3 bases are TGCGCCAGCAGCACAGACGGCCGGGACTATGGAGATACGCAGTATTTT.

The chain links TRBV12-3 or TRBV12-4 to TRBJ2-2; D uncertain. V lost 5 bases to trimming and J lost 0 bases, with 10 bases between them. This CDR3 spans 15 amino acids. CDR3 amino acids: CASSRRSANTGELFF. Written as DNA, the CDR3 is TGTGCCAGCAGTCGTCGGTCAGCGAACACCGGGGAGCTGTTTTTT.

The V call is TRBV28, the J call TRBJ2-5; the D gene is possibly TRBD1 (6 bases). The V end lost 9 bases, the J end lost 7 bases, and 24 bases lay between the germline ends. The CDR3 runs 15 residues. The germline CDR1 and CDR2 sequences are MDHEN and SYDVKM. The CDR3 protein is CASLDTDSSLRTQYF. DNA of the CDR3: TGTGCCAGTCTTGACACGGACAGCAGCCTTCGGACCCAGTACTTC. Supplemented by reference TRBV28 and TRBJ2-5, the full variable domain reads DVKVTQSSRYLVKRTGEKVFLECVQDMDHENMFWYRQDPGLGLRLIYFSYDVKMKEKGDIPEGYSVSREKKERFSLILESASTNQTSMYLCASLDTDSSLRTQYFGPGTRLLVL.

This clonotype came up a few times. This chain joins TRBV28 and TRBJ1-2, with unresolved D. The CDR3 consists of 13 residues. Trimming removed 6 bases at V and 8 bases at J, with 16 bases between. Germline CDR1 is MDHEN and CDR2 is SYDVKM. The CDR3 is CASRRGAFLGYTF. The CDR3 DNA reads TGTGCCAGCAGGCGGGGAGCTTTTTTGGGCTACACCTTC.

This rearrangement joins TRBV19 to TRBJ2-5; D remains ambiguous. The V gene's germline CDR1 is LNHDA and CDR2 SQIVND (reference sequence). Between the trimmed V and J ends, which lost 3 bases and 5 bases, there was a span of 16 bases. This CDR3 comprises 15 residues. CDR3 region: CASSMWPGPTETQYF. CDR3 coding DNA: TGTGCCAGTAGTATGTGGCCGGGTCCCACGGAGACCCAGTACTTC.

V and J are TRBV5-1 and TRBJ1-6; D not certain. This CDR3 has 16 amino acids. From germline, CDR1 is SGHRS and CDR2 YFSETQ. The V end lost 0 bases, the J end lost 10 bases, and 17 bases lay between the germline ends. CDR3 amino acids: CASSLDSPFSSSPLHF. The CDR3 DNA reads as TGCGCCAGCAGCTTGGATTCCCCATTCAGCAGCTCACCCCTCCACTTT.

The rearrangement links TRBV4-3 to TRBJ2-1; TRBD2 matches 8 bases. V shed 3 bases, J shed 9 bases, and the junction held 10 bases outside the gene matches. The CDR3 is 15 residues long. From germline, CDR1 is LGHNA and CDR2 YSLEER. DNA of the CDR3: TGCGCCAGCAGCCAGCTAGGCGGGGGGCTTGGTGAGCAGTTCTTC. Translation: CASSQLGGGLGEQFF.

This clonotype was seen more than once but under ten times. This sequence joins TRBV5-5 and TRBJ2-7; D is undetermined. CDR1 is SGHKS, CDR2 YYEKEE, per germline (reference sequence). The CDR3 is made up of 14 amino acids. The V and J ends lost 4 bases and 6 bases respectively, with 17 bases between them. CDR3 protein: CASSPLGPDLEQYF. Here the CDR3 DNA reads TGTGCCAGCAGCCCCCTCGGCCCTGATCTCGAGCAGTACTTC.

CDR3 sequence: CASSQGRENTEAFF. DNA of the CDR3: TGCGCCAGCAGCCAAGGCCGGGAGAACACTGAAGCTTTCTTT. This rearrangement joins TRBV4-1 to TRBJ1-1, with D hard to call. Germline values: CDR1 MGHRA, CDR2 YSYEKL. Trimming cost V 1 base and J 1 base, with 7 bases left between them. The CDR3 is 14 residues long.

The chain carries TRBV3-1 and TRBJ1-2, with a weak D call TRBD1 (6 bases). Germline CDR1 is LGHDT and CDR2 is YNNKEL (reference sequence). V lost 3 bases, J lost 2 bases, and 13 bases lay in between. The CDR3 covers 15 residues. CDR3 sequence: CASSHEQGTNYGYTF. CDR3 nucleotide sequence: TGTGCCAGCAGCCATGAGCAGGGGACCAACTATGGCTACACCTTC.

This clonotype was seen many times. The chain couples TRBV5-6 to TRBJ1-2; D uncertain. This CDR3 is built from 12 residues. Trimming took off 3 bases at V and 4 bases at J, with 7 bases between the two ends. The germline V gene encodes CDR1 SGHDT and CDR2 YYEEEE. CDR3 loop: CASSSGPYGYTF. The CDR3 DNA reads as TGTGCCAGCAGCTCCGGACCCTATGGCTACACCTTC.